This T cell receptor beta chain stems from a study of monozygotic twins with inflammatory bowel disease. This CDR3 is 16 amino acids long. CDR1 and CDR2 from the germline V gene are SGHTA and FQGNSA. TCRdb processed the 5' RACE reads again and assigns one entry to each CDR3 protein, with no DNA. The sample's table shows some 150,000 distinct CDR3 sequences. The sequence came from a human donor with ulcerative colitis or Crohn's disease, or a healthy co-twin of an affected twin (not recorded which). V is TRBV7-2 and J is TRBJ2-4; checking the TCRdb D call of TRBD1 is not possible without DNA. The sequencing sample was made of blood. The CDR3 sequence is CASSLGPDRSKNIQYF. The full variable domain, rest sourced from reference TRBV7-2 and TRBJ2-4, is GAGVSQSPSNKVTEKGKDVELRCDPISGHTALYWYRQSLGQGLEFLIYFQGNSAPDKSGLPSDRFSAERTGGSVSTLTIQRTQQEDSAVYLCASSLGPDRSKNIQYFGAGTRLSVL.